Listed here is a single TCR beta chain. Its target is unknown. RNA was extracted with the RNeasy kit, and a quantity of roughly 0.5 to 1 ug was reverse transcribed using random hexamers. MiXCR was run by TCRdb on the immunoSEQ multiplex PCR reads, yielding one entry per CDR3 protein. The sample records about 83,000 distinct CDR3 sequences, about 95% being singletons. The CDR3 has 15 residues. The germline V gene encodes CDR1 LGHDT and CDR2 YNNKEL (reference sequence). The V and J ends lost 5 bases and 6 bases, in that order; junction bases with no gene match: 12. This sample was taken from a study of CD8 T cells in Susac syndrome. Findings of the study overall: Clonal CD8+ expansion in Susac was highest in TEMRA cells and active patients.

Sequencing was performed on CD8+ T cells from PBMCs. V is TRBV3-1 and J is TRBJ2-7; TRBD2 matches 8 bases. This receptor was taken from a human donor with Susac syndrome. The chain's CDR3 is CASSVSGEVPSEQYF. CDR3 sequence (DNA): TGTGCCAGCAGCGTTAGCGGGGAGGTACCCAGCGAGCAGTACTTC.